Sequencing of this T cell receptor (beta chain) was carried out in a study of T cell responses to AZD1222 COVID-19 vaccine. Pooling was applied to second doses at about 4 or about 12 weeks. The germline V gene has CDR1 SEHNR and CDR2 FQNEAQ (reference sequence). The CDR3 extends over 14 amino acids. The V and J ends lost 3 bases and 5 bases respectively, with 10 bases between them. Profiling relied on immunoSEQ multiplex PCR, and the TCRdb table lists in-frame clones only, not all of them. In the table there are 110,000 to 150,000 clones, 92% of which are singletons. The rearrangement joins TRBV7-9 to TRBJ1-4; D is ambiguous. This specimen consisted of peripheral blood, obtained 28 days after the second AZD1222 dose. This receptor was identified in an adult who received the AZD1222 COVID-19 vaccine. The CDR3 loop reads CASSLGSRNEKLFF. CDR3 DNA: TGTGCCAGCAGCTTGGGCAGTCGAAATGAAAAACTGTTTTTT.